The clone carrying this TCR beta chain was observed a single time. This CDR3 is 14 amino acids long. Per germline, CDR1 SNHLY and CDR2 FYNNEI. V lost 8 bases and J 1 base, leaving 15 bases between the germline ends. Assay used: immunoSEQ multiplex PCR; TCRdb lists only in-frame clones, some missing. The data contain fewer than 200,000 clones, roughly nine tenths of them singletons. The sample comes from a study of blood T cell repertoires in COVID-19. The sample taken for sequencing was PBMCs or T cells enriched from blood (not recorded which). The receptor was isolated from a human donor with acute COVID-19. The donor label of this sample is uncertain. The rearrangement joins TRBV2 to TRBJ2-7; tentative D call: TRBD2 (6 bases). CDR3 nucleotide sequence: TGTGCCAGCGGGGGTCAGGAGGGTTCCTACGAGCAGTACTTC. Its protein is CASGGQEGSYEQYF.